The 3 T cell receptor beta chains presented below share a single source sample, sequenced in a study of blood T cell repertoires in COVID-19. Data came from immunoSEQ multiplex PCR; TCRdb stores just in-frame clones and leaves some out. The sample shows about 150,000 clones, approximately 87% of them seen only once. Source material: peripheral blood. These receptors all stem from a woman between 45 and 65 years old with active or convalescent COVID-19.

This chain links TRBV19 with TRBJ2-1, with 10 bases identical to TRBD2. Germline trimming cut 3 bases from V and 8 bases from J; bases unmatched to any gene: 7. Germline values: CDR1 LNHDA, CDR2 SQIVND (reference sequence). The CDR3 has 15 amino acids. The CDR3 loop reads CASSISSGSRHEQFF. In nucleotides, the CDR3 is TGTGCCAGTAGTATCTCTAGCGGGAGTAGGCATGAGCAGTTCTTC. The variable domain in full, completed from reference TRBV19 and TRBJ2-1, reads DGGITQSPKYLFRKEGQNVTLSCEQNLNHDAMYWYRQDPGQGLRLIYYSQIVNDFQKGDIAEGYSVSREKKESFPLTVTSAQKNPTAFYLCASSISSGSRHEQFFGPGTRLTVL.

This clone appeared a single time. In DNA, the CDR3 is TGTGCCAGTAGTACCTCCACTCTCTCGACAGGGATAGGTGGCTACACCTTC. It is translated as CASSTSTLSTGIGGYTF. V usage is TRBV19 and J usage is TRBJ1-2; 7 nucleotides match TRBD1. The trim removed 4 bases at V and 7 bases at J, leaving 18 bases unmatched. The CDR3 totals 17 residues. CDR1 LNHDA and CDR2 SQIVND come from the germline V gene (reference sequence).

This rearrangement joins TRBV23-1 to TRBJ1-3; 7 bases map to TRBD1. TRBV23-1 is marked as an open reading frame, function uncertain. The CDR3 loop spans 15 amino acids. The V gene end was trimmed by 3 bases and the J gene end by 4 bases; junction bases not matched to a gene: 6. CDR3 nucleotide sequence: TGCGCCAGCAGTCACCGGGACAGCCCAGGAAACACCATATATTTT. It translates to CASSHRDSPGNTIYF.